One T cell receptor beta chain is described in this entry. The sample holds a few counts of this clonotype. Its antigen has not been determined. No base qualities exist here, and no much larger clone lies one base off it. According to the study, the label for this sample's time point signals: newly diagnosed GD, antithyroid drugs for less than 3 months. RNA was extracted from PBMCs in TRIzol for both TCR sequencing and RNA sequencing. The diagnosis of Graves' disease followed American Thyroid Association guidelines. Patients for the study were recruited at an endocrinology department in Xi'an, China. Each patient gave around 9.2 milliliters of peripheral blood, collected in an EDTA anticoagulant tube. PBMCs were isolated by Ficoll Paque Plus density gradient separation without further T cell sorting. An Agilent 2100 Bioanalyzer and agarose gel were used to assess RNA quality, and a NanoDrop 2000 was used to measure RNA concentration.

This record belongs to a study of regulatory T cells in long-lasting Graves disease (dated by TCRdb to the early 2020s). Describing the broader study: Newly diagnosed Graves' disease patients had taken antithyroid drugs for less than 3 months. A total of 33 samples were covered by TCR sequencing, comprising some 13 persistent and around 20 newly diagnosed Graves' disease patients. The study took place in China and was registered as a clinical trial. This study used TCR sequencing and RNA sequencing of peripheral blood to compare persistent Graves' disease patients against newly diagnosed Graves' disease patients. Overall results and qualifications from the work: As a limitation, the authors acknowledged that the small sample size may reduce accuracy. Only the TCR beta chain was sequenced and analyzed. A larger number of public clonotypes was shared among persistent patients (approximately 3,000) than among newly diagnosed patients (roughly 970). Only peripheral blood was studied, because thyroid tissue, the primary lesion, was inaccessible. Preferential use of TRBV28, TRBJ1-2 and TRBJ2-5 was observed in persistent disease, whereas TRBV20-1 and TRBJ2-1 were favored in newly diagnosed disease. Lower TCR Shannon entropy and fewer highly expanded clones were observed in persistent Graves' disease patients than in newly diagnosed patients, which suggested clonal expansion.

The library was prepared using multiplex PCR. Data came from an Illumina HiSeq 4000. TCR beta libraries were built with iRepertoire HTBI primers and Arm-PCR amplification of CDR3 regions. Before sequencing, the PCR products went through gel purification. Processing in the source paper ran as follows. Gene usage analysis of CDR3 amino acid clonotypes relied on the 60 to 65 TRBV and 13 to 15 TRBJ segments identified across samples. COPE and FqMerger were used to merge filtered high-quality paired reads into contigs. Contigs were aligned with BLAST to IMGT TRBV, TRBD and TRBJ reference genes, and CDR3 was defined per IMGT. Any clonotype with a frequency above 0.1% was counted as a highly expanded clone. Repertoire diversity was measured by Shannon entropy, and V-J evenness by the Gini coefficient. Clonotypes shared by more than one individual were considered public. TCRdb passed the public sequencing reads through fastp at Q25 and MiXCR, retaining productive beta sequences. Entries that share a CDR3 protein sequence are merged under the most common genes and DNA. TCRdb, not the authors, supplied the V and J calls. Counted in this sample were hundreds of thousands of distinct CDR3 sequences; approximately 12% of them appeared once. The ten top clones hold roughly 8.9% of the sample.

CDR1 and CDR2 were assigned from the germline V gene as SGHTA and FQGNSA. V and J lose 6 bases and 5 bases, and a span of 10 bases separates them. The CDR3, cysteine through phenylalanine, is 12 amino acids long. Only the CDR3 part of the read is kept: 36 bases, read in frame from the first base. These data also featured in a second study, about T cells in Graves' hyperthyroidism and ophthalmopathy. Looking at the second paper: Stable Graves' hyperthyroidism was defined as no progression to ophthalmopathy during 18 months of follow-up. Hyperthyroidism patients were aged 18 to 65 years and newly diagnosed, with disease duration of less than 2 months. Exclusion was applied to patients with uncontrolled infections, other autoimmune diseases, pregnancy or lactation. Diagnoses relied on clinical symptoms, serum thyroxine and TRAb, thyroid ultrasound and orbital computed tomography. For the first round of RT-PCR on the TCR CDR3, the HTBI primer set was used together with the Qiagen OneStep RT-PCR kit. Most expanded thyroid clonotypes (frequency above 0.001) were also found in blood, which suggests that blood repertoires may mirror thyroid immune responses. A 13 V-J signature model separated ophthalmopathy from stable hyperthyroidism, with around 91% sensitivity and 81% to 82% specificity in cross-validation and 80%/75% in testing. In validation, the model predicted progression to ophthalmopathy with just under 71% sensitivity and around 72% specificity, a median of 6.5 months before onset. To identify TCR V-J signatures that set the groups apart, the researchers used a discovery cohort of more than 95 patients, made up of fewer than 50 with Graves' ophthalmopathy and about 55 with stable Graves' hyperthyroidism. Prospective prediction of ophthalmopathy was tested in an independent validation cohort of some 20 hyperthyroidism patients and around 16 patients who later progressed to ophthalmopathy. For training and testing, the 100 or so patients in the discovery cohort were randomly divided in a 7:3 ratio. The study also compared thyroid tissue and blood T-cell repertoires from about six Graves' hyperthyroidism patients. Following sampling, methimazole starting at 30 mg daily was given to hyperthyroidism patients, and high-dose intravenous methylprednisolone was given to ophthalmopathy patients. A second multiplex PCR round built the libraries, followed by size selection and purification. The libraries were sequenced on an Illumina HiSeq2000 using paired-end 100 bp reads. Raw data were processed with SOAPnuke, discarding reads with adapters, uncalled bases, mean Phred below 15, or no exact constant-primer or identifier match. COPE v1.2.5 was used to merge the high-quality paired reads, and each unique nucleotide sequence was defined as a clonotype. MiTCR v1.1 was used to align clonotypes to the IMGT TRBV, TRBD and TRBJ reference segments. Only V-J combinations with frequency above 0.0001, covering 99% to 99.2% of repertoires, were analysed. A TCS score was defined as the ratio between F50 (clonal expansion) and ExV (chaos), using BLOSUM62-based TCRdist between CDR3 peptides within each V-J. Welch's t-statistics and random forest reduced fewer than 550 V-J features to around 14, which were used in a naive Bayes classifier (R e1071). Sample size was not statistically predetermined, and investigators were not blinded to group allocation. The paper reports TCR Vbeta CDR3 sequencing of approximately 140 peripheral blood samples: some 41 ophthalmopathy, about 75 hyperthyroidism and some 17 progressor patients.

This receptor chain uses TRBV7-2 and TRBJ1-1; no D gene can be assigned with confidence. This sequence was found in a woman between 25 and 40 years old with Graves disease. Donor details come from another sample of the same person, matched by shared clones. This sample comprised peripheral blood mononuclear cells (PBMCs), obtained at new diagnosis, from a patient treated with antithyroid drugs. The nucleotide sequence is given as TGTGCCAGCAGACCAGGAGGGACTGAAGCTTTCTTT. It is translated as CASRPGGTEAFF. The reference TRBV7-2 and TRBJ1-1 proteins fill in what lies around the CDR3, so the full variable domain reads GAGVSQSPSNKVTEKGKDVELRCDPISGHTALYWYRQSLGQGLEFLIYFQGNSAPDKSGLPSDRFSAERTGGSVSTLTIQRTQQEDSAVYLCASRPGGTEAFFGQGTRLTVV.